This TCR beta chain was profiled in a study of T cells in localized non-small cell lung cancer. Only in-frame clones appear in the TCRdb table, and some are missing; sequencing was by immunoSEQ multiplex PCR. The sample consists of about 18,000 clones, approximately 90% of them appearing once. The ends were cut back, 6 bases at V and 0 bases at J, with 8 bases in the middle. The CDR3 is 13 residues long. The V gene's germline CDR1 is MDHEN and CDR2 SYDVKM. Worth noting for this clone: The antigen is unknown.

Points from the study as a whole: Uninvolved adjacent lung showed peak T cell clonality, exceeding tumor.

This sequence was found in a male donor at least 60 years old with stage II squamous cell lung carcinoma. Sequenced material: peripheral blood, taken before any cancer treatment. This chain links TRBV28 with TRBJ1-2; D uncertain. The CDR3 loop reads CASRKGSNYGYTF. The CDR3 bases are TGTGCCAGCAGGAAGGGTTCTAACTATGGCTACACCTTC.